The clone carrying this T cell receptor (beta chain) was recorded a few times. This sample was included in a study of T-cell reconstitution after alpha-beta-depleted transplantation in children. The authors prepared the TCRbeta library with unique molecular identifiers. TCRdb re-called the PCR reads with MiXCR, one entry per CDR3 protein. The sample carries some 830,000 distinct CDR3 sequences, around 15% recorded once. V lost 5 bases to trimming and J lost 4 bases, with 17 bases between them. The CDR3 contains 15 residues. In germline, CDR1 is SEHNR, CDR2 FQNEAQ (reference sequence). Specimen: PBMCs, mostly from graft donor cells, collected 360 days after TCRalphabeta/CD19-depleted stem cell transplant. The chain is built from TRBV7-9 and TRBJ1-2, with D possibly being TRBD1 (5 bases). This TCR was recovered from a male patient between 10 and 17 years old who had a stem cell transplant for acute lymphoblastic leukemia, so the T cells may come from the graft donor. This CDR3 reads CASSTGAAQGYGYTF. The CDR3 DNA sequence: TGTGCCAGCAGCACAGGAGCGGCTCAGGGCTATGGCTACACCTTC.